Sequencing of this T cell receptor (beta chain) was carried out in a study of T cell repertoires in cytomegalovirus infection. Across the study: CMV epitopes used comprised recently identified HLA-C-restricted ones and well-studied HLA-B-restricted ones. Both a matching HLA type and CMV infection were indicated by public TCR beta signatures.

TCRdb passed the reads through MiXCR, listing each CDR3 protein once. This table has about 920,000 distinct CDR3 sequences, under 40% appearing once. This clonotype was seen a handful of times. The antigen is unknown. Whole-study results and caveats: Predominance within the ex vivo response was attributable to HLA-C-restricted CMV-specific TCR beta clonotypes. Identification of carriers of CMV plus the relevant HLA was performed using cumulative public TCR beta family frequency.

The sequenced sample was cultured CD8+ T cells from PBMCs, obtained from culture after CMV antigen stimulation. The receptor comes from a human donor in good health (CMV status not recorded). Some clones in this sample may be carry-over from other donors' samples.

CDR3 nucleotides: TGTGCCAGCAGTTTGGGGGATCTTGAGCAGTTCTTC. It specifies CASSLGDLEQFF. This sequence joins TRBV7-6 and TRBJ2-1; either TRBD1 or TRBD2 may supply D (5 bases each). The germline V gene has CDR1 SGHVS and CDR2 FNYEAQ. CDR3 length: 12 residues. The V gene lost 6 bases and the J gene lost 9 bases, with 12 bases spanning the gap.